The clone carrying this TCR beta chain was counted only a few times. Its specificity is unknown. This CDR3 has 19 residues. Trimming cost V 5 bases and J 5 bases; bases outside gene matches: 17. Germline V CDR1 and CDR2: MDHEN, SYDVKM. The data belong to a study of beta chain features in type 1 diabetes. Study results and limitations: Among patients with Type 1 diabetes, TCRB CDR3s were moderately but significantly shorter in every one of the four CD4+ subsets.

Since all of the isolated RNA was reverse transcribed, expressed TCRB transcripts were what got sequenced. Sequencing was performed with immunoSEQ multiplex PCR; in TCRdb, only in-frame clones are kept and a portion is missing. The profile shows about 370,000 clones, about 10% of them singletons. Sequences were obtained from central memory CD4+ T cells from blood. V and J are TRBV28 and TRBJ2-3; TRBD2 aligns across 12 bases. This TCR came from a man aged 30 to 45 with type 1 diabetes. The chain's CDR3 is CASSPTGPTSGSYVDTQYF. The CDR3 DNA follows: TGTGCCAGCAGTCCTACAGGTCCGACTAGCGGGAGTTATGTAGATACGCAGTATTTT. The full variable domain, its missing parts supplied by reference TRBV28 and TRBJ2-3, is DVKVTQSSRYLVKRTGEKVFLECVQDMDHENMFWYRQDPGLGLRLIYFSYDVKMKEKGDIPEGYSVSREKKERFSLILESASTNQTSMYLCASSPTGPTSGSYVDTQYFGPGTRLTVL.